Only one count was recorded for the clone carrying this T cell receptor beta chain. This entry comes from a study of blood T cell repertoires in COVID-19. Data came from immunoSEQ multiplex PCR; TCRdb stores just in-frame clones and leaves some out. This table has roughly 250,000 clones, under 95% appearing once. Source material: PBMCs or T cells enriched from blood (not recorded which). This receptor was identified in a woman younger than 35 who had recovered from COVID-19.

The CDR3 bases are TGCGCCAGCAGCCCATTTACGGGACTTCGGAGGAATGAGCAGTTCTTC. It is translated as CASSPFTGLRRNEQFF. This chain uses TRBV4-1 with TRBJ2-1; tentative D call: TRBD2 (6 bases). The CDR3 is 16 residues long. CDR1 and CDR2 (germline): MGHRA, YSYEKL. V dropped 4 bases and J dropped 7 bases, with 20 bases sitting between them.